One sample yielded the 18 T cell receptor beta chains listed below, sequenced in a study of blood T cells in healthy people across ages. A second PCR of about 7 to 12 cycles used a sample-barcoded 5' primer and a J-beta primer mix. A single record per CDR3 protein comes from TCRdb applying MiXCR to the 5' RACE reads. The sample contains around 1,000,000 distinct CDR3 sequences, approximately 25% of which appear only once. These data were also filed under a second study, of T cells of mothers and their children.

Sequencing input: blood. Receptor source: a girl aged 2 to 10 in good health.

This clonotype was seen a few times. The CDR3: CASRVTGLTMNTEAFF. The DNA of the CDR3 is TGCGCCAGCAGGGTGACAGGGTTAACCATGAACACTGAAGCTTTCTTT. The V call is TRBV4-1, the J call TRBJ1-1; TRBD1 aligns across 7 bases. This CDR3 contains 16 residues. Germline V CDR1 and CDR2: MGHRA, YSYEKL. The V and J ends lost 6 bases and 0 bases, in that order; junction bases with no gene match: 10.

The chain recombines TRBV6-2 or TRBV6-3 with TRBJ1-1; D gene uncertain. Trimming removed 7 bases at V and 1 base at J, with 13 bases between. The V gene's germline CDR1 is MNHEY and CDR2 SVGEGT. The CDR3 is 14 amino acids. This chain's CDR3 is CASTEHRANTEAFF. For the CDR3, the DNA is TGTGCCAGCACGGAGCATCGGGCGAACACTGAAGCTTTCTTT.

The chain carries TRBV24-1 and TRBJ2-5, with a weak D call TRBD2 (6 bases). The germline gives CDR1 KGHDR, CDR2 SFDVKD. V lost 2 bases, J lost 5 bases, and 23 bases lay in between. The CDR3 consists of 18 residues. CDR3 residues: CATSDSEAAGRVKETQYF. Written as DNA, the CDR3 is TGTGCCACCAGTGATTCGGAGGCCGCGGGACGGGTGAAGGAGACCCAGTACTTC.

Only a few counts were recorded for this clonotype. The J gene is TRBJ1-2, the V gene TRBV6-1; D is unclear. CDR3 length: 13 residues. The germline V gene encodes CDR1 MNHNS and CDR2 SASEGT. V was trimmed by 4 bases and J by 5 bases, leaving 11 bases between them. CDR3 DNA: TGTGCCAGCAGTGTTGCAGACCTTTATGGCTACACCTTC. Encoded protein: CASSVADLYGYTF.

The DNA of the CDR3 is TGCGCCAGCAGCCAAGTCGGTAGAGGACAAAAAAATGAAAAACTGTTTTTT. Amino acids: CASSQVGRGQKNEKLFF. The genes are TRBV4-3 and TRBJ1-4, with D perhaps matching TRBD1 (5 bases). Trimming removed 1 base at V and 5 bases at J, with 17 bases between. From germline, CDR1 is LGHNA and CDR2 YSLEER. The CDR3 sequence is 17 residues long.

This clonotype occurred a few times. The CDR3 sequence is CSASRRTSDGRDTQYF. The CDR3 DNA sequence: TGCAGTGCTAGCCGAAGGACTAGCGACGGGAGAGATACGCAGTATTTT. V usage is TRBV20-1 and J usage is TRBJ2-3; 9 bases are a match to TRBD2. Germline trimming cut 3 bases from V and 5 bases from J; bases unmatched to any gene: 12. The length of the CDR3 is 16 residues. CDR1 is DFQATT and CDR2 is SNEGSKA in the germline V gene (reference sequence).

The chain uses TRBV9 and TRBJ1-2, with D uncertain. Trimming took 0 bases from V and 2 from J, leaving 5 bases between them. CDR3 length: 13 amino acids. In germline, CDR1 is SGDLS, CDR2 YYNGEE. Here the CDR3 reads CASSVEGNYGYTF. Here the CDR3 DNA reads TGTGCCAGCAGCGTAGAAGGGAACTATGGCTACACCTTC.

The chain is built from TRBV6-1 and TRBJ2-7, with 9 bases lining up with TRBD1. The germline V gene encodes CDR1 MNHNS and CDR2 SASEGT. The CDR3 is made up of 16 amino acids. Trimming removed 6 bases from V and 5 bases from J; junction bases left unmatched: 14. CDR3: CASRQRRDRVLDEQYF. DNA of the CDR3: TGTGCCAGCAGGCAACGCCGGGACAGGGTCTTGGACGAGCAGTACTTC.

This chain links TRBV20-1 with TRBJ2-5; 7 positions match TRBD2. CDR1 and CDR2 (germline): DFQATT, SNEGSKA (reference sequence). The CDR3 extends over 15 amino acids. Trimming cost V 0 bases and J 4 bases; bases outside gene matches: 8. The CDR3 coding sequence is TGCAGTGCTAGAGATCCAACGGGGGGAGGAGAGACCCAGTACTTC. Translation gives CSARDPTGGGETQYF.

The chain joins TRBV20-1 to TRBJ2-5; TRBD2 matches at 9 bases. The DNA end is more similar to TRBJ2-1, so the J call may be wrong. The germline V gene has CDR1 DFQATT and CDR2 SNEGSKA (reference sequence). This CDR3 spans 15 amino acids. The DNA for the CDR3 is TGCAGTGCTAGCGATCCGGGACTAGCCTCCGGTGAGCAGTTCTTC. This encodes CSASDPGLASGEQFF.

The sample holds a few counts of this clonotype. The CDR3 nucleotides read TGTGCCAGCAACTCAAATCCGGGACTAGCGGGGGAGCAGTTCTTC. As protein: CASNSNPGLAGEQFF. The chain couples TRBV12-3 or TRBV12-4 to TRBJ2-1; 13 bases are shared with TRBD2. V dropped 7 bases and J dropped 10; count of bases not matched to a gene: 10. The length of the CDR3 is 15 residues.

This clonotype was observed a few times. CDR3 bases: TGTGCCAGCCGGCGGGGAGGTGGCTACACCTTC. Its translation is CASRRGGGYTF. The rearrangement links TRBV9 to TRBJ1-2; D gene unclear. Germline V lookup: CDR1 SGDLS, CDR2 YYNGEE. The CDR3 extends over 11 amino acids. V lost 7 bases and J 7 bases, leaving 11 bases between the germline ends.

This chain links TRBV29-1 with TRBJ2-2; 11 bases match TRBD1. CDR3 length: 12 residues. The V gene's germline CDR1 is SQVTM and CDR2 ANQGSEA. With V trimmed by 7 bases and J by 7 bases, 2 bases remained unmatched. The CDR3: CSGGQGDGELFF. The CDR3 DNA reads TGCAGCGGGGGACAGGGGGACGGGGAGCTGTTTTTT.

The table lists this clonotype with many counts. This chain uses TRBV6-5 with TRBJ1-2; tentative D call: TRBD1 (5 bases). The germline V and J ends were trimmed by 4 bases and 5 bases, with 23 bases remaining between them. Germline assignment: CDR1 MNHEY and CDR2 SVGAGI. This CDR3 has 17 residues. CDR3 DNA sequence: TGTGCCAGCAGTTCCCAACCCCCTGAGGACACCCAATATGGCTACACCTTC. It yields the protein CASSSQPPEDTQYGYTF.

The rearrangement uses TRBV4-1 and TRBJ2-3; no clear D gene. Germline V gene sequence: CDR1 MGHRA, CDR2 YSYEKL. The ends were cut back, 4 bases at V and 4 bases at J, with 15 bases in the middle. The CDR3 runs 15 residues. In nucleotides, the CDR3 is TGCGCCAGCAGCCTGCGTCTAGGATCGCCAGATACGCAGTATTTT. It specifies CASSLRLGSPDTQYF.

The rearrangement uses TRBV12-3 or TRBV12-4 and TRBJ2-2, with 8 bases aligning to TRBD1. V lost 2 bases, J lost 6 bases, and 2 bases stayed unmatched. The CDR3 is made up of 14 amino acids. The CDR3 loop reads CASSLLQGAGELFF. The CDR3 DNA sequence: TGTGCCAGCAGTTTATTACAGGGGGCCGGGGAGCTGTTTTTT.

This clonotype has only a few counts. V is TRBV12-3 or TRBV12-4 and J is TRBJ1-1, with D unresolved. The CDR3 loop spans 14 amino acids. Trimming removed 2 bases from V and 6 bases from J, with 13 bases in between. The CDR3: CASSLNGLVAEAFF. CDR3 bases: TGTGCCAGCAGTTTAAATGGTCTTGTAGCTGAAGCTTTCTTT.

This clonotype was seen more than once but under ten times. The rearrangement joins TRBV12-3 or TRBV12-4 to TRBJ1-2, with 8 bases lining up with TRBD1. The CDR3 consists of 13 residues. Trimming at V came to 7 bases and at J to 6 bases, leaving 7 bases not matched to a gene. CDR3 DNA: TGTGCCAGCACCCGACAGGGGATGGATGGCTACACCTTC. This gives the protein CASTRQGMDGYTF.